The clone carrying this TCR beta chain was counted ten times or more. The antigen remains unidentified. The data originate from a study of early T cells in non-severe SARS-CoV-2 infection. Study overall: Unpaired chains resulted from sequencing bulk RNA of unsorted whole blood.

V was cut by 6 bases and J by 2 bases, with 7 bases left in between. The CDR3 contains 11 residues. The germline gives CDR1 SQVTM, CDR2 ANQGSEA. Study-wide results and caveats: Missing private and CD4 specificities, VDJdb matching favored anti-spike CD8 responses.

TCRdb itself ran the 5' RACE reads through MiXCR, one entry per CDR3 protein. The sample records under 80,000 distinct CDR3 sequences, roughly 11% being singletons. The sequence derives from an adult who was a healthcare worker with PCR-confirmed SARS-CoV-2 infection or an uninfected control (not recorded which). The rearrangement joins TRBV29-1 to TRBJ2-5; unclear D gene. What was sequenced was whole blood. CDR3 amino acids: CSVVRQETQYF. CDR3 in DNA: TGCAGCGTAGTTCGGCAAGAGACCCAGTACTTC. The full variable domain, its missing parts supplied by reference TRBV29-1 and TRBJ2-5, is SAVISQKPSRDICQRGTSLTIQCQVDSQVTMMFWYRQQPGQSLTLIATANQGSEATYESGFVIDKFPISRPNLTFSTLTVSNMSPEDSSIYLCSVVRQETQYFGPGTRLLVL.